This T cell receptor beta chain was found in a study of T cells after yellow fever vaccination. The overall study: The fractions with low cell numbers were processed using SMART-Seq v4 Ultra Low Input.

A process of 5'RACE template switching, which added a universal primer site and UMIs, was used to make TCR cDNA. TCRdb fed the 5' RACE reads into MiXCR, producing one record per CDR3 protein. The sample has some 300,000 distinct CDR3 sequences, 8% to 9.5% seen once. This clonotype was seen more than once but under ten times. The target antigen is unknown. Whole-study findings and limits: Abundant contaminating clonotypes from the bulk population could appear in FACS-sorted repertoires. Clones from primary vaccination mostly reappeared after the booster (around 96% CD4, over 85% CD8).

Germline V lookup: CDR1 SGHTA, CDR2 FQGNSA. Unmatched junction bases numbered 7, after V lost 5 bases and J lost 2 bases. The CDR3 is made up of 15 amino acids. This receptor was identified in a man between 18 and 35 years old who received the YFV17D yellow fever vaccine. V usage is TRBV7-2 and J usage is TRBJ1-2, with 8 bases lining up with TRBD1. The material was PBMCs, obtained 45 days after the first yellow fever vaccination. CDR3 residues: CASSRPDRENYGYTF. The CDR3 DNA is TGTGCCAGCAGCCGGCCGGACAGGGAAAACTATGGCTACACCTTC. Complete variable domain (other parts from reference TRBV7-2 and TRBJ1-2): GAGVSQSPSNKVTEKGKDVELRCDPISGHTALYWYRQSLGQGLEFLIYFQGNSAPDKSGLPSDRFSAERTGGSVSTLTIQRTQQEDSAVYLCASSRPDRENYGYTFGSGTRLTVV.